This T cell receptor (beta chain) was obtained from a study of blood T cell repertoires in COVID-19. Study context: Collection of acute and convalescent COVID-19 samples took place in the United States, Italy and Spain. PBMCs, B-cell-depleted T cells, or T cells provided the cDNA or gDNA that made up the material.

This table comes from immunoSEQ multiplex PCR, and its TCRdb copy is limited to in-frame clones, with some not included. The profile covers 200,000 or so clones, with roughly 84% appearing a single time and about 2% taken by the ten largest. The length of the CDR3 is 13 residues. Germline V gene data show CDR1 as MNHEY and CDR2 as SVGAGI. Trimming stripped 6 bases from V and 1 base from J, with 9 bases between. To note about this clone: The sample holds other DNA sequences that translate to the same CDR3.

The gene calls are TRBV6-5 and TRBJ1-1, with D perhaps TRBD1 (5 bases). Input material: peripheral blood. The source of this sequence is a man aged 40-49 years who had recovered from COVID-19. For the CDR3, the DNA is TGTGCCAGCAGCCTCCAGGGGAACACTGAAGCTTTCTTT. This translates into CASSLQGNTEAFF.